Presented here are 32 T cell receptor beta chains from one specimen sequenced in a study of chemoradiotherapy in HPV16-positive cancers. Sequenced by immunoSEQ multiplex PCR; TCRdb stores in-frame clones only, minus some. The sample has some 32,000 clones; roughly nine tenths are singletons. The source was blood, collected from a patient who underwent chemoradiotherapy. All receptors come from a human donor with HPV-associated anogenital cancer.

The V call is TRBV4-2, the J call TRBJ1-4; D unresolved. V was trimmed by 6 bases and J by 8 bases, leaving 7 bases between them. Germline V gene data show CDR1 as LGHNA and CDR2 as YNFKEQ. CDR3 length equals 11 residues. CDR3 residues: CASRQQEKLFF. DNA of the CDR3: TGTGCCAGCAGACAACAGGAAAAACTGTTTTTT.

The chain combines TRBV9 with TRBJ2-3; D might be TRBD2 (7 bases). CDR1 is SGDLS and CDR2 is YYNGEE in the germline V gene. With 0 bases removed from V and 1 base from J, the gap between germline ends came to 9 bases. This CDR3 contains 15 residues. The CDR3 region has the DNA TGTGCCAGCAGCGTAGGGGGGGGCGGCACAGATACGCAGTATTTT. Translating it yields CASSVGGGGTDTQYF.

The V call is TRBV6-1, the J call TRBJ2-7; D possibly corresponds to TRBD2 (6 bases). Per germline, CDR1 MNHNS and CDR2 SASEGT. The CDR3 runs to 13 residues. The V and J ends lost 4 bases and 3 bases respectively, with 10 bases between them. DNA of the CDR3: TGTGCCAGCAGTGCGTCAGCGGGCTACGAGCAGTACTTC. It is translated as CASSASAGYEQYF.

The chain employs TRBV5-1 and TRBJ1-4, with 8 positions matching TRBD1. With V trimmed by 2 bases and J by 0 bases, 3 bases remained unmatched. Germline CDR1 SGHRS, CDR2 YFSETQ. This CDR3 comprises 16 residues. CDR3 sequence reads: CASSFEQGATNEKLFF. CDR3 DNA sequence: TGCGCCAGCAGCTTTGAACAGGGGGCAACTAATGAAAAACTGTTTTTT.

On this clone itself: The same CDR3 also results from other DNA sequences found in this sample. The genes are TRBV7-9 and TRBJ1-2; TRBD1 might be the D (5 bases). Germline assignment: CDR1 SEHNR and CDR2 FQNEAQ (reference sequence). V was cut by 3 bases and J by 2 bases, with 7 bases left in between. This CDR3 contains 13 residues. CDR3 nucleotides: TGTGCCAGCAGCTTGGGACCGAACTATGGCTACACCTTC. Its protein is CASSLGPNYGYTF.

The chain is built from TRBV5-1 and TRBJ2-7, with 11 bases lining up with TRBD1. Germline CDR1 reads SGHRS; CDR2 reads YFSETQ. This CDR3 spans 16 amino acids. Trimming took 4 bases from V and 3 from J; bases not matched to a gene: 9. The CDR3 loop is CASSRDYGTGGYEQYF. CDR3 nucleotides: TGCGCCAGCAGCCGTGATTATGGGACAGGGGGCTACGAGCAGTACTTC.

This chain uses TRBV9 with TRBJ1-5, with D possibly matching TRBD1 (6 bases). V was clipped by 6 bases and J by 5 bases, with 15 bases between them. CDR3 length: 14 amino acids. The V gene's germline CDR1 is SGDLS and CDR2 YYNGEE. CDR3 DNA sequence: TGTGCCAGCAACCCAGGGGATTCGGATCAGCCCCAGCATTTT. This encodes CASNPGDSDQPQHF.

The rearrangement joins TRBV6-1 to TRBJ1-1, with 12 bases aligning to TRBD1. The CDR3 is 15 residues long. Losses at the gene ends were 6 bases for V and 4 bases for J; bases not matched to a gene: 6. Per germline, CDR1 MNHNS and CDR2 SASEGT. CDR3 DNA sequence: TGTGCCAGCAGGGCCGGGACAGGGGGCACCACTGAAGCTTTCTTT. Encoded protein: CASRAGTGGTTEAFF.

CDR3 amino acids: CAWSVLAGIPPEQFF. The CDR3 region has the DNA TGTGCCTGGAGTGTCCTAGCGGGGATCCCTCCTGAGCAGTTCTTC. The chain carries TRBV30 and TRBJ2-1; 9 bases are shared with TRBD2. With V trimmed by 0 bases and J by 9 bases, 9 bases remained unmatched. Germline values: CDR1 GTSNPN, CDR2 SVGIG (reference sequence). The CDR3 totals 15 residues.

The CDR3, as DNA: TGCGCCAGCAGCCAGGGTGCAGGGGACCCTACCTACGAGCAGTACTTC. It encodes CASSQGAGDPTYEQYF. The chain is built from TRBV4-1 and TRBJ2-7; possible D gene TRBD1, 6 bases. Germline CDR1 MGHRA, CDR2 YSYEKL. CDR3 length: 16 residues. V was trimmed by 3 bases and J by 2 bases, leaving 17 bases between them.

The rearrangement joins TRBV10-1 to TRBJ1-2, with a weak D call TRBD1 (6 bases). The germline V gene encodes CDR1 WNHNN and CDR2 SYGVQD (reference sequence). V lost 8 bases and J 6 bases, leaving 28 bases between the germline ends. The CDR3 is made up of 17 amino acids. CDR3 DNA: TGCGCCAGCCCCGGGGGGGGCCCGACCGGGAGGGTTGATGGCTACACCTTC. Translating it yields CASPGGGPTGRVDGYTF.

CDR3 in DNA: TGTGCCAGCAGTGAAATAGCCGTCTCCTACAATGAGCAGTTCTTC. Amino acid sequence: CASSEIAVSYNEQFF. The rearrangement joins TRBV25-1 to TRBJ2-1; D remains ambiguous. The CDR3 runs to 15 residues. The germline V gene encodes CDR1 MGHDK and CDR2 SYGVNS. Trimming pared 2 bases from V and 0 bases from J, leaving 8 bases between.

In DNA, the CDR3 is TGCGCCAGCCTACAGGGGGTGGGTGAAGCTTTCTTT. This translates into CASLQGVGEAFF. This chain joins TRBV10-2 and TRBJ1-1, with TRBD1 matching over 8 bases. CDR3 length equals 12 residues. V lost 8 bases and J lost 7; bases outside the gene matches: 6. Looked up from germline, CDR1 is WSHSY and CDR2 is SAAADI.

The CDR3 reads CASSPLGSTEAFF. In nucleotides, the CDR3 is TGTGCCAGCAGCCCCCTGGGGAGCACTGAAGCTTTCTTT. The chain combines TRBV11-3 with TRBJ1-1, with D unresolved. Trimming left V 5 bases short and J 4 bases short, with 11 bases between. This CDR3 has 13 residues. Germline V gene lookup returns CDR1 SGHNT and CDR2 YENEEA.

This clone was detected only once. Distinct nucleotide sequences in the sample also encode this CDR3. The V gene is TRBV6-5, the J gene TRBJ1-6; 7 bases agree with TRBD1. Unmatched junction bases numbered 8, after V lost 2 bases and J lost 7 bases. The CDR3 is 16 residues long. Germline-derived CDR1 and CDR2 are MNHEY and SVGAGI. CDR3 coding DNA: TGTGCCAGCAGTTACGGCAGGGGGGTCGGAAATTCACCCCTCCACTTT. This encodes CASSYGRGVGNSPLHF.

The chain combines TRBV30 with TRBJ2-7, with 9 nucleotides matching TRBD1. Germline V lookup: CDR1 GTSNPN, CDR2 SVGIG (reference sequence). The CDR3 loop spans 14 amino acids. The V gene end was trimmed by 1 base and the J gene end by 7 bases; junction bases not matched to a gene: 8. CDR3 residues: CAWSDGTGSREQYF. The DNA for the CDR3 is TGTGCCTGGAGTGACGGGACAGGGTCTCGGGAGCAGTACTTC.

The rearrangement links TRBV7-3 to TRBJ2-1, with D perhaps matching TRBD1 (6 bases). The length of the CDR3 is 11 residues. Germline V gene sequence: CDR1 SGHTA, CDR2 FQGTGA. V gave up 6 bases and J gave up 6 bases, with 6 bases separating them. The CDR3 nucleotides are TGTGCCAGCAGAGGGGGCAATGAGCAGTTCTTC. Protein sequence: CASRGGNEQFF.

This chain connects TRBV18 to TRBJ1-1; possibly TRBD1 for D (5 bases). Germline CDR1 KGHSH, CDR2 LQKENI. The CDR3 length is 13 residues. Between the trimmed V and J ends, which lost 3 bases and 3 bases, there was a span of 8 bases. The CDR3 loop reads CASSPGLDTEAFF. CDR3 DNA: TGTGCCAGCTCACCGGGGCTGGACACTGAAGCTTTCTTT.

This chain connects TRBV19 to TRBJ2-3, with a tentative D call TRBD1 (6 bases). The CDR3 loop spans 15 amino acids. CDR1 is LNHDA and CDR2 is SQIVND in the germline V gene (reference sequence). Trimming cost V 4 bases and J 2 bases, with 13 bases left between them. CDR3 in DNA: TGTGCCAGTAGTACACTGACAGGACACACAGATACGCAGTATTTT. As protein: CASSTLTGHTDTQYF.

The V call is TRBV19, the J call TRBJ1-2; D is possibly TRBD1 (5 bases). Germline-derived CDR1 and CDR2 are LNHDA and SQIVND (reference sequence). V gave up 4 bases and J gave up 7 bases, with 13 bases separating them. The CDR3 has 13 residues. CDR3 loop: CASSNIDSLGYTF. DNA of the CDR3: TGTGCCAGTAGTAATATAGACAGCCTTGGCTACACCTTC. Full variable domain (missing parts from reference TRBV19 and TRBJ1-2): DGGITQSPKYLFRKEGQNVTLSCEQNLNHDAMYWYRQDPGQGLRLIYYSQIVNDFQKGDIAEGYSVSREKKESFPLTVTSAQKNPTAFYLCASSNIDSLGYTFGSGTRLTVV.

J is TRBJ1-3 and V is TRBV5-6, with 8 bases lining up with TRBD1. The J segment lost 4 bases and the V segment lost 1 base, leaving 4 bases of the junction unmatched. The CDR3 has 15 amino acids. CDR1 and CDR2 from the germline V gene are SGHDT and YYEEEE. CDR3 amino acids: CASSLFDRGGNTIYF. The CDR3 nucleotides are TGTGCCAGCAGCTTGTTCGACAGGGGAGGAAACACCATATATTTT.

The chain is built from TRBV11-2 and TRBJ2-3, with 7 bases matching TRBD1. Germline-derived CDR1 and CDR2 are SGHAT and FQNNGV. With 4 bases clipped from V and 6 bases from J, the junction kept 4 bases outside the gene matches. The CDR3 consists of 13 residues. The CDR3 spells CASSSDRPDTQYF. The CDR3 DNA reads TGTGCCAGCAGCTCGGACAGGCCGGATACGCAGTATTTT.

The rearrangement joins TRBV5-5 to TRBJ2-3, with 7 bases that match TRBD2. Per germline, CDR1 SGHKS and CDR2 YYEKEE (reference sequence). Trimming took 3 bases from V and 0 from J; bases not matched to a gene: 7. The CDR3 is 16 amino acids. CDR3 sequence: CASSWTGRGSTDTQYF. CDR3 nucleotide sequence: TGTGCCAGCAGCTGGACCGGGCGGGGGAGCACAGATACGCAGTATTTT.

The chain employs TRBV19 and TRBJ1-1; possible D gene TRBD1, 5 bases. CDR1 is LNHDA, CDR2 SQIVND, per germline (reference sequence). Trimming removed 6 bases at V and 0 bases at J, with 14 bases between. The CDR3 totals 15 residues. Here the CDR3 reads CASSLAGGMNTEAFF. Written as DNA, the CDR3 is TGTGCCAGTAGCCTAGCGGGGGGAATGAACACTGAAGCTTTCTTT.

This CDR3 reads CASSEWERPSGANVLTF. DNA for the CDR3: TGCGCCAGCAGTGAGTGGGAGCGACCTTCTGGGGCCAACGTCCTGACTTTC. The chain employs TRBV10-2 and TRBJ2-6, with a weak D call TRBD2 (5 bases). CDR1 is WSHSY, CDR2 SAAADI, per germline. V lost 1 base and J 1 base, leaving 11 bases between the germline ends. The CDR3 totals 17 residues.

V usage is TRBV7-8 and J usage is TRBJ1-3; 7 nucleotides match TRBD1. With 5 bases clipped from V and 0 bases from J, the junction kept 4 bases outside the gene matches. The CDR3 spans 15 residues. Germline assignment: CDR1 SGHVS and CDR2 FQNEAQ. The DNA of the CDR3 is TGTGCCAGCAGCCTGGGACAGTTCTCTGGAAACACCATATATTTT. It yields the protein CASSLGQFSGNTIYF.

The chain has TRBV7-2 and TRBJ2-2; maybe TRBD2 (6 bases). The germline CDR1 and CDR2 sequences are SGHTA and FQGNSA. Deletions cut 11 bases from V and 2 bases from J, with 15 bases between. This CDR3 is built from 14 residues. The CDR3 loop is CAGARGTNTGELFF. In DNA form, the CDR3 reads TGTGCCGGTGCCCGGGGGACTAACACCGGGGAGCTGTTTTTT.

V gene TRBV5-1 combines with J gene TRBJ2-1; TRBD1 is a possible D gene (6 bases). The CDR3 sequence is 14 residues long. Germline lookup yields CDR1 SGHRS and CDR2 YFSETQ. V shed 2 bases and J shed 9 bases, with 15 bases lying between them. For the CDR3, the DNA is TGCGCCAGCAGCTTTAGCAGGGGAGAGGGTGAGCAGTTCTTC. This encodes CASSFSRGEGEQFF.

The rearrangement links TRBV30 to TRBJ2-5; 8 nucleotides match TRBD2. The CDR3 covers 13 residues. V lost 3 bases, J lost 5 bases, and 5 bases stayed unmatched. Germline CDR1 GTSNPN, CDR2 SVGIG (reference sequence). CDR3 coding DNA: TGTGCCTGGAGCGACGGGGGGGTGGAGACCCAGTACTTC. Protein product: CAWSDGGVETQYF.

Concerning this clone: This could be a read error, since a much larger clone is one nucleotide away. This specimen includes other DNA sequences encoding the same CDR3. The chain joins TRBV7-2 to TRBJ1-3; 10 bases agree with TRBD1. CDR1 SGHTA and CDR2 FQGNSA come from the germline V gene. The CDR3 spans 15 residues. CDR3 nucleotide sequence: TGTGCCAGCAGCTTAGGACAGGGGGCTGGGAACACCATATATTTT. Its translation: CASSLGQGAGNTIYF.

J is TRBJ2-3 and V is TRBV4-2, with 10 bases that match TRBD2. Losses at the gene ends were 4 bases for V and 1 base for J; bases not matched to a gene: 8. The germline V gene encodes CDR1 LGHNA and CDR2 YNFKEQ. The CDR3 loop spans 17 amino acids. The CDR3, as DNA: TGTGCCAGCAGCCCCGCCCCCCTAGCGGGGGGCACAGATACGCAGTATTTT. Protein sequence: CASSPAPLAGGTDTQYF.

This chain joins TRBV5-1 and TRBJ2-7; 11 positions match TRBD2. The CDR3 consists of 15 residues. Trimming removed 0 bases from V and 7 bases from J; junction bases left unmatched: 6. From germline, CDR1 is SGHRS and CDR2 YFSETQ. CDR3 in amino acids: CASSLAVLAGVEQYF. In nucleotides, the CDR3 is TGCGCCAGCAGCTTGGCCGTACTAGCGGGGGTAGAGCAGTACTTC.